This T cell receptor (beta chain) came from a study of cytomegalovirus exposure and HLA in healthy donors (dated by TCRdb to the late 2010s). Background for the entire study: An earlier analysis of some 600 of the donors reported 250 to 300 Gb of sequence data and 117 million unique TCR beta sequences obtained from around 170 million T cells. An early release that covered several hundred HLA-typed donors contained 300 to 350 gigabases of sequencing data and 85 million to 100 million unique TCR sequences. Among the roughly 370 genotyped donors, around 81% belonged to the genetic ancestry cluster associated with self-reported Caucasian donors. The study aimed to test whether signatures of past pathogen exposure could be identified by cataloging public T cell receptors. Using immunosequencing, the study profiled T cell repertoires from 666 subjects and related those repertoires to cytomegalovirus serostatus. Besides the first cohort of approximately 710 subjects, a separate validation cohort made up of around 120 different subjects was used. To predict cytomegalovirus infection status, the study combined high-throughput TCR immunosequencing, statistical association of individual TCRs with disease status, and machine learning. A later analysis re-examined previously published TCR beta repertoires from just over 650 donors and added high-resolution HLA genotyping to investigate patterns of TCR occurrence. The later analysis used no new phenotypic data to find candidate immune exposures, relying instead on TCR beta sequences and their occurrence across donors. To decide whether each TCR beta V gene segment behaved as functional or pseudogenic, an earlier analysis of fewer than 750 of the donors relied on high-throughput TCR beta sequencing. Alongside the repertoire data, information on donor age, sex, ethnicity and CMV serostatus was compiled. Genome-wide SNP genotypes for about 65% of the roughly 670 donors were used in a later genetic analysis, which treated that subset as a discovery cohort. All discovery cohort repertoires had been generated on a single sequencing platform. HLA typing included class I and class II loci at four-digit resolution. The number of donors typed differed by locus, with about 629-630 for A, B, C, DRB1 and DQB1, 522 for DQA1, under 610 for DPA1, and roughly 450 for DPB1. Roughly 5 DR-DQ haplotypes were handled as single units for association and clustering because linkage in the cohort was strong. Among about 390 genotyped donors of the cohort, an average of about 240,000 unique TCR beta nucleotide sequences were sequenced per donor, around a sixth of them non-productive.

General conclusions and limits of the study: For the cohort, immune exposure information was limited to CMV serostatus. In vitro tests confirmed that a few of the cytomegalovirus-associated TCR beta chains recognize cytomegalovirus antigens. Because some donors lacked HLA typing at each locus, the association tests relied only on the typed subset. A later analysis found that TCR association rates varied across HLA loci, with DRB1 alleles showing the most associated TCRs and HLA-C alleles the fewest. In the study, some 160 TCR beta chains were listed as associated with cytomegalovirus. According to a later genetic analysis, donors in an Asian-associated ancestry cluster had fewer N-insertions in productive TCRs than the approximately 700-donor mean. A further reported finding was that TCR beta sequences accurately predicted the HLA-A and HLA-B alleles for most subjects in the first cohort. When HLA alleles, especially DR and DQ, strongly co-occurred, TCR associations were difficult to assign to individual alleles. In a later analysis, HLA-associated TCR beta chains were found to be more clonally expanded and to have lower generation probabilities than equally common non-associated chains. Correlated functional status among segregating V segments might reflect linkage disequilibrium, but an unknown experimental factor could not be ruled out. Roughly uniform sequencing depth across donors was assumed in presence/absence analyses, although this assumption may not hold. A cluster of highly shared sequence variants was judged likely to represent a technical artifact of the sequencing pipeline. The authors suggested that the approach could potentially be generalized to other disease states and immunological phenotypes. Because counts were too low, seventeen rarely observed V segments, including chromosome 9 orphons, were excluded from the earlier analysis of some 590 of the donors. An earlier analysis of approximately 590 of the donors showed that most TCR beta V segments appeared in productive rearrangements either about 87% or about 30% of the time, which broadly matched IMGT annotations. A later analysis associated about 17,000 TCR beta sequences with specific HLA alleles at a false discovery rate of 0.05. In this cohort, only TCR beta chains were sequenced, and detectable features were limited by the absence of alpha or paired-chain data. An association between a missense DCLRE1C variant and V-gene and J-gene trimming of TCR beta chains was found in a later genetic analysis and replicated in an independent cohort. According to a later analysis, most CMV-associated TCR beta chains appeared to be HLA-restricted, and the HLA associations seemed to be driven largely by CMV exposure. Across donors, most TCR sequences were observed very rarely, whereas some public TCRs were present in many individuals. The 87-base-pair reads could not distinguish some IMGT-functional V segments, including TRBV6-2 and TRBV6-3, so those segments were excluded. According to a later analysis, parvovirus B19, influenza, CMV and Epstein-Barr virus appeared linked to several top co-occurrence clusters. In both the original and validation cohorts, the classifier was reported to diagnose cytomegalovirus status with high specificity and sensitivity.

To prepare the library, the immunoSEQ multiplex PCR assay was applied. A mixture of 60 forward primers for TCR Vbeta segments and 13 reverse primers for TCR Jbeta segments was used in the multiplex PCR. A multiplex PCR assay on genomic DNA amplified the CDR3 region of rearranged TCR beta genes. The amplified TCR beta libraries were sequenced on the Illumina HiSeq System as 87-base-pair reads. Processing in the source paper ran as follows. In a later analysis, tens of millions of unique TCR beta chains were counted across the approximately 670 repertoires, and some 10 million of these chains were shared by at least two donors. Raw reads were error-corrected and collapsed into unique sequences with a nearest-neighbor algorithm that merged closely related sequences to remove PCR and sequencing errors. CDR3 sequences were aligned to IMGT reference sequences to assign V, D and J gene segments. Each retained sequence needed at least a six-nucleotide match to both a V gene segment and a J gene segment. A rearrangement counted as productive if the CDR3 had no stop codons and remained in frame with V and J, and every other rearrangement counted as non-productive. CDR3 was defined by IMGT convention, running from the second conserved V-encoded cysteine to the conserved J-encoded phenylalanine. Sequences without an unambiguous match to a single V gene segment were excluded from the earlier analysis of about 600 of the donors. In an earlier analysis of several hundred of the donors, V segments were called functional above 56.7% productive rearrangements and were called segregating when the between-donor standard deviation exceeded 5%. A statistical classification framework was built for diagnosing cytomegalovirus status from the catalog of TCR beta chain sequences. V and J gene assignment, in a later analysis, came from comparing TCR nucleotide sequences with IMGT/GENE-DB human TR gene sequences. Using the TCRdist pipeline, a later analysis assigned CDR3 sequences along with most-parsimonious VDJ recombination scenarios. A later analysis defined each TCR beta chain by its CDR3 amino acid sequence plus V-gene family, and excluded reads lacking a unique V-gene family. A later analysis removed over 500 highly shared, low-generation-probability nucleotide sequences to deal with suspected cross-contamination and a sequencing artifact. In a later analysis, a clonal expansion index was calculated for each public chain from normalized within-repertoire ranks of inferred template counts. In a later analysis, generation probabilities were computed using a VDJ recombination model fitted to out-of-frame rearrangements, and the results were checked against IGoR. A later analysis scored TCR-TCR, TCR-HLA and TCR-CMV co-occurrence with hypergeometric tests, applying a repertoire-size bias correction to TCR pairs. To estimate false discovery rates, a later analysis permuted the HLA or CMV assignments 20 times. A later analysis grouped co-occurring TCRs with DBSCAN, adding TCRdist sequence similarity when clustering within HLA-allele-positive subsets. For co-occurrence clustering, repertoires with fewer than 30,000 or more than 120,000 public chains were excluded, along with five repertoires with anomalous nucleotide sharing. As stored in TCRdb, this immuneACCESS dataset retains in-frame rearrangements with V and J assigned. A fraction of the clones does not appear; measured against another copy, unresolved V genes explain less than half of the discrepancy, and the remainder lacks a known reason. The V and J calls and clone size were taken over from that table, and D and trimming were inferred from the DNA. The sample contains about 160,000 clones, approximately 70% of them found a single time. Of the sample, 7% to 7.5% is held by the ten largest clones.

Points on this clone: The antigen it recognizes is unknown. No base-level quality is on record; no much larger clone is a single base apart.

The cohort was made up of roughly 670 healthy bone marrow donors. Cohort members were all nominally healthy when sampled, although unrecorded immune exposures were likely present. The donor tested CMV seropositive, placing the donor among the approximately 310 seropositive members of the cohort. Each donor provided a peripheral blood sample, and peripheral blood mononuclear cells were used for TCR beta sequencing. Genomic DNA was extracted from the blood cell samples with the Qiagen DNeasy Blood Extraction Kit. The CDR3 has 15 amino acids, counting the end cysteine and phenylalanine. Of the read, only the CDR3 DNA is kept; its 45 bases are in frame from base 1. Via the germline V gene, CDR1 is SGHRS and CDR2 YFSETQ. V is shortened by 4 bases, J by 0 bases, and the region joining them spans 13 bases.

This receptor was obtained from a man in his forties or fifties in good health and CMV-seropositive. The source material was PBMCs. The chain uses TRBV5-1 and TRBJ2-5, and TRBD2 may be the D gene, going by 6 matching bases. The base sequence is TGCGCCAGCAGCCGAATGGGACTCGACCAAGAGACCCAGTACTTC. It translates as CASSRMGLDQETQYF.